These T cell receptor beta chains were read from a single sample in a study of T cells after yellow fever vaccination. TCRdb processed the 5' RACE reads anew with MiXCR; each CDR3 protein has one entry. Of 100,000 to 150,000 distinct CDR3 sequences in the sample, approximately 16% were seen once. The sequencing here drew on CD8+ T cells sorted from PBMCs, taken 5 days after the yellow fever booster vaccination. Receptors originate from a man between 18 and 35 years old who received the YFV17D yellow fever vaccine. CDR3s include the opening cysteine and the closing phenylalanine or tryptophan. Each record gives: V gene, clone size, J gene, D gene, CDR3 protein, CDR3 DNA. D genes are given only for firm matches. Size tells how often a clone was seen (once, few, many) or the class of an expanded clone, and some rows leave it out.

>TRBV11-2|many|TRBJ2-5|TRBD2
CASSPLAGVQETQYF
TGTGCCAGCAGCCCTTTAGCGGGGGTCCAAGAGACCCAGTACTTC
>TRBV3-1|few|TRBJ1-2|TRBD1
CASSPGTGPNYGYTF
TGTGCCAGCAGCCCCGGGACAGGCCCCAACTATGGCTACACCTTC
>TRBV11-2|NA|TRBJ2-3|TRBD2
CASSNLAGLADRQYF
TGTGCCAGCAGTAATTTAGCGGGGCTGGCAGATAGGCAGTATTTT
>TRBV9|NA|TRBJ2-1|NA
CASSVVPGNNEQFF
TGTGCCAGCAGCGTAGTCCCAGGTAACAATGAGCAGTTCTTC
>TRBV4-3|few|TRBJ1-1|NA
CASSSPLGANTEAFF
TGCGCCAGCAGTAGCCCTTTGGGGGCGAACACTGAAGCTTTCTTT
>TRBV29-1|NA|TRBJ2-7|NA
CSAVSDRQYF
TGCAGCGCCGTCAGCGATAGGCAGTACTTC
>TRBV4-1|NA|TRBJ1-5|NA
CASSQDGSGHQPQHF
TGCGCCAGCAGCCAAGATGGGTCAGGCCATCAGCCCCAGCATTTT
>TRBV5-6|NA|TRBJ1-6|NA
CASSLGDSSPLHF
TGTGCCAGCAGCTTGGGAGACTCTTCCCCCCTCCACTTT
>TRBV19|NA|TRBJ2-3|NA
CASSSIPRGTDTQYF
TGTGCCAGTAGTAGTATCCCCCGGGGGACAGATACGCAGTATTTT
>TRBV7-2|NA|TRBJ2-2|TRBD1
CASTPWGTGTGELFF
TGTGCCAGCACCCCGTGGGGGACAGGCACCGGGGAGCTGTTTTTT
>TRBV2|NA|TRBJ1-2|NA
CASTMGRRGYTF
TGTGCCAGCACAATGGGAAGACGGGGCTACACCTTC
>TRBV19|few|TRBJ1-1|NA
CASAFGQTNTEAFF
TGTGCCAGTGCCTTCGGGCAGACGAACACTGAAGCTTTCTTT
>TRBV4-1|NA|TRBJ1-6|NA
CASSQDWQENSPLHF
TGCGCCAGCAGCCAAGACTGGCAGGAGAATTCACCCCTCCACTTT
>TRBV13|few|TRBJ2-1|NA
CASSHGTDAYNEQFF
TGTGCCAGCAGCCATGGGACTGACGCCTACAATGAGCAGTTCTTC
>TRBV7-2|once|TRBJ2-3|TRBD2
CASSLAGGGTQYF
TGTGCCAGCAGCTTAGCCGGCGGGGGTACGCAGTATTTT
>TRBV4-1|NA|TRBJ1-6|TRBD1
CASSPGGTGLSPLHF
TGCGCCAGCAGCCCCGGTGGGACAGGGTTGTCACCCCTCCACTTT
>TRBV5-1|NA|TRBJ2-7|TRBD2
CASSWTSGRAYEQYF
TGCGCCAGCAGCTGGACTAGCGGGAGGGCCTACGAGCAGTACTTC